The rows below give T cell receptor beta chains drawn from one sample of a study of vaccination and CD4 T cells after COVID-19. For these receptors, no antigen is known. TCRdb recomputed calls from the PCR reads with MiXCR, one row per CDR3 protein. The repertoire holds under 20,000 distinct CDR3 sequences, with 80% as singletons. Sequences were derived from CD4+ T cells from blood, cultured in vitro, sampled after SARS-CoV-2 vaccination. The origin of the receptors is a human donor who received a COVID-19 vaccine. The CDR3 runs from the conserved cysteine through the conserved F or W. A D gene is named only where the DNA matches it firmly. A row's size may be missing; if present it is once, few, many or a size class.

v_gene	j_gene	d_gene	abundance	CDR3aa	CDR3nt
TRBV20-1	TRBJ1-1	TRBD1	few	CSARQGGKGEAFF	TGCAGTGCTAGACAGGGGGGAAAAGGTGAAGCTTTCTTT
TRBV12-5	TRBJ1-1	NA	few	CASVPDPIRTDTEAFF	TGTGCTAGTGTCCCAGACCCAATTAGGACGGACACTGAAGCTTTCTTT
TRBV15	TRBJ1-5	TRBD1	NA	CATSLRKGASQPQHF	TGTGCCACCAGCCTTAGAAAGGGGGCTTCTCAGCCCCAGCATTTT
TRBV2	TRBJ1-1	TRBD1	NA	CASGTGHTEAFF	TGTGCCAGCGGGACAGGGCACACTGAAGCTTTCTTT
TRBV20-1	TRBJ1-1	TRBD1	large	CSARDTNDRDDKAFF	TGCAGTGCTAGAGATACAAACGACAGGGATGATAAAGCTTTCTTT
TRBV6-1	TRBJ1-2	TRBD1	NA	CASSEGTGVVGYTF	TGTGCCAGCAGTGAGGGGACAGGGGTCGTTGGCTACACCTTC
TRBV24-1	TRBJ1-2	NA	NA	CATSDHGGGPPYYGYTF	TGTGCCACCAGTGACCACGGCGGCGGACCGCCGTATTATGGCTACACCTTC
TRBV6-1	TRBJ1-5	NA	NA	CASRSDANQPQHF	TGTGCCAGCCGATCAGACGCTAATCAGCCCCAGCATTTT
TRBV24-1	TRBJ2-5	NA	NA	CATSEGDKETQYF	TGTGCCACCAGTGAAGGGGATAAAGAGACCCAGTACTTC
TRBV7-2	TRBJ1-6	TRBD1	NA	CASSRPRQGTFNSPLHF	TGTGCCAGCAGCCGACCTAGACAGGGAACCTTTAATTCACCCCTCCACTTT
TRBV3-1	TRBJ1-5	NA	NA	CASSQDRVNQPQHF	TGTGCCAGCAGCCAAGACAGGGTCAATCAGCCCCAGCATTTT
TRBV6-1	TRBJ1-2	NA	NA	CASRMARGYRYGYTF	TGTGCCAGCAGAATGGCACGGGGCTACAGATATGGCTACACCTTC
TRBV6-5	TRBJ1-2	NA	NA	CASSYSWQANRGYTF	TGTGCCAGCAGTTACTCTTGGCAGGCCAACAGGGGCTACACCTTC
TRBV25-1	TRBJ2-3	NA	NA	CASSEWLPSSTDTQYF	TGTGCCAGCAGTGAATGGCTCCCGAGTAGCACAGATACGCAGTATTTT
TRBV20-1	TRBJ2-5	TRBD1	NA	CSAGGQGRETQYF	TGCAGTGCTGGGGGACAGGGTAGGGAGACCCAGTACTTC
TRBV5-5	TRBJ2-3	TRBD2	NA	CASSSNSGGAPDTQYF	TGTGCCAGCAGTTCCAATAGCGGGGGGGCCCCAGATACGCAGTATTTT
TRBV15	TRBJ1-2	TRBD1	NA	CATSRNRGPNYGYTF	TGTGCCACCAGCAGGAACAGGGGGCCCAACTATGGCTACACCTTC
TRBV6-1	TRBJ1-2	NA	NA	CASSLGPPGPSIPGYTF	TGTGCCAGCAGTCTAGGTCCACCGGGACCTTCTATCCCTGGCTACACCTTC
TRBV5-4	TRBJ1-2	TRBD1	NA	CASSRWDRGQGYTF	TGTGCCAGCAGCCGATGGGACAGGGGACAGGGCTACACCTTC
TRBV2	TRBJ1-2	TRBD1	few	CASSGDRFYGYTF	TGTGCCAGCAGTGGGGACAGATTCTATGGCTACACCTTC
TRBV23-1	TRBJ1-6	TRBD1	few	CASSQPGTGYNSPLHF	TGCGCCAGCAGTCAACCCGGGACAGGATATAATTCACCCCTCCACTTT
TRBV15	TRBJ2-7	NA	NA	CATSRDLGGYEQYF	TGTGCCACCAGCAGAGACCTCGGGGGCTACGAGCAGTACTTC
TRBV27	TRBJ1-2	NA	NA	CASSYREGRDYGYTF	TGTGCCAGCAGTTATCGGGAGGGCAGGGACTATGGCTACACCTTC
TRBV12-5	TRBJ1-6	NA	NA	CASGLVVGELKPLYNSPLHF	TGTGCTAGTGGTTTGGTAGTGGGGGAGCTAAAGCCCCTTTATAATTCACCCCTCCACTTT
TRBV12-3/TRBV12-4	TRBJ1-1	NA	NA	CASSLGLEAFF	TGTGCCAGCAGTTTAGGACTTGAAGCTTTCTTT
TRBV19	TRBJ2-3	TRBD1	NA	CASRRDSLGTDTQYF	TGTGCCAGTAGAAGGGACAGCTTGGGCACAGATACGCAGTATTTT
TRBV6-1	TRBJ1-1	NA	NA	CASSDDRSTEAFF	TGTGCCAGCAGTGATGACAGGTCGACTGAAGCTTTCTTT
TRBV25-1	TRBJ2-7	NA	NA	CASSEPRGAGETQYFGPGENEQYF	NA
TRBV7-8	TRBJ1-2	NA	NA	CASSLGSGTNYGYTF	TGTGCCAGCAGCTTAGGGTCAGGGACTAACTATGGCTACACCTTC
TRBV7-2	TRBJ1-4	NA	NA	CASSLATLAAEKLFF	TGTGCCAGCAGCTTAGCGACTCTAGCAGCCGAAAAACTGTTTTTT
TRBV19	TRBJ2-7	NA	NA	CASSTSHGIGGYEQYF	TGTGCCAGTAGTACGTCCCACGGGATCGGAGGCTACGAGCAGTACTTC
TRBV5-1	TRBJ1-1	TRBD1	NA	CASSGQVTNTEAFF	TGCGCCAGCAGCGGACAGGTGACGAACACTGAAGCTTTCTTT
TRBV19	TRBJ1-1	TRBD1	NA	CASIPDRVDTEAFF	TGTGCCAGTATCCCGGACAGGGTCGACACTGAAGCTTTCTTT
TRBV5-6	TRBJ2-2	NA	once	CASSSVAGRTGELFF	TGTGCCAGCAGCTCCGTCGCAGGGAGAACCGGGGAGCTGTTTTTT
TRBV6-1	TRBJ1-2	TRBD1	NA	CASKRTGDNYGYTF	TGTGCCAGCAAACGGACAGGGGATAACTATGGCTACACCTTC
TRBV6-1	TRBJ2-3	NA	NA	CASSDMGGTDTQYF	TGTGCCAGCAGCGACATGGGGGGCACAGATACGCAGTATTTT
TRBV27	TRBJ2-1	NA	few	CASSMQGGTNEQFF	TGTGCCAGCAGCATGCAGGGGGGCACTAATGAGCAGTTCTTC
TRBV6-1	TRBJ1-5	TRBD1	NA	CASSRDRAQPQHF	TGTGCCAGCAGCCGAGACAGGGCTCAGCCCCAGCATTTT
TRBV19	TRBJ1-5	NA	once	CASTPLKGGNQPQHF	TGTGCCAGTACCCCCTTGAAGGGGGGCAATCAGCCCCAGCATTTT